This T cell receptor (beta chain) stems from a study of OX40 agonist ivuxolimab in advanced cancers. The CDR3 runs to 15 residues. V lost 1 base to trimming and J lost 0 bases, with 9 bases between them. Germline V gives CDR1 GTSNPN, CDR2 SVGIG (reference sequence). This clone is a singleton in its sample. Sequencing was performed with immunoSEQ multiplex PCR; in TCRdb, only in-frame clones are kept and a portion is missing. Among about 110,000 clones, approximately 89% were seen once, and the ten largest hold 0.27%. This TCR was sampled from an adult with an advanced solid tumor such as melanoma, head and neck, liver or kidney cancer. The chain employs TRBV30 and TRBJ1-4; D might be TRBD1 (5 bases). Sample: CD4+ or CD8+ T cells sorted from blood, taken in a trial of the OX40 agonist ivuxolimab. This chain's CDR3 is CAWSDLGATNEKLFF. CDR3 coding DNA: TGTGCCTGGAGTGATTTGGGGGCAACTAATGAAAAACTGTTTTTT.